The present entry profiles one T cell receptor (beta chain) with its context. What it binds is unknown. These data come from a study of cytomegalovirus exposure and HLA in healthy donors. Across the whole study: Around 200 million T cells yielded around 100 million unique TCR beta sequences, as an earlier analysis found. Membership in the Caucasian-associated ancestry cluster was found for around 81% of approximately 380 genotyped donors. Study conclusions and caveats: A later analysis showed TCR association rates differing by HLA locus, peaking at DRB1 and lowest at HLA-C. Most TCR sequences were rare, but some public TCRs occurred in many donors.

V lost 8 bases to trimming and J lost 5 bases; unmatched junction nucleotides: 7. The V gene's germline CDR1 is SEHNR and CDR2 FQNEAQ (reference sequence). This CDR3 is built from 14 residues. It was with 60 Vbeta and 13 Jbeta primers that the PCR ran. Using immunoSEQ multiplex PCR, the repertoire was profiled, and TCRdb retains in-frame clones only, with some absent. Found here are some 190,000 clones, 74% of them singletons; the top ten hold about 3.1%. The sample was PBMCs. V and J are TRBV7-9 and TRBJ2-2; 8 bases line up with TRBD2. This clonotype was sampled from a woman between 25 and 40 years old in good health and CMV-seropositive. The CDR3 region has the DNA TGTGCCAGCTTCGGGACTAGTGGGACCGGGGAGCTGTTTTTT. It is translated as CASFGTSGTGELFF.